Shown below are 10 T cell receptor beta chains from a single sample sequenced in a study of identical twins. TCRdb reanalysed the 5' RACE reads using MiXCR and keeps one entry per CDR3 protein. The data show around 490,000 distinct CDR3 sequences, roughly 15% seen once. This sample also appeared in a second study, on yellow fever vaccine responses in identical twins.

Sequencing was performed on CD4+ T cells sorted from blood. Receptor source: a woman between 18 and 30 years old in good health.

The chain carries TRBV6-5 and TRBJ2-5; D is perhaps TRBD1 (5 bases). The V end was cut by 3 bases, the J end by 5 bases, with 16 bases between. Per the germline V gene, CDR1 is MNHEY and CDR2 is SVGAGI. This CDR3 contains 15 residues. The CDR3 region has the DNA TGTGCCAGCAGTTATTGGCAGTTCCCAGGGGAGACCCAGTACTTC. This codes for CASSYWQFPGETQYF.

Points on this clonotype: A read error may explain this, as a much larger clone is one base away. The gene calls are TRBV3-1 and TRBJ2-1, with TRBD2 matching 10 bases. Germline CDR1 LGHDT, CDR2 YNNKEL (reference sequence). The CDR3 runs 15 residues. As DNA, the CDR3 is TGTGCCAGCACCCAAGGACTAGCGGAGTACAATGAGCAGTTCTTC. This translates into CASTQGLAEYNEQFF.

The CDR3 protein is CSVGSGRLAKNIQYF. The CDR3, as DNA: TGCAGCGTTGGTTCGGGGAGACTAGCCAAAAACATTCAGTACTTC. This chain joins TRBV29-1 and TRBJ2-4; D perhaps matches TRBD2 (5 bases). The CDR3 has 15 amino acids. CDR1 is SQVTM and CDR2 is ANQGSEA in the germline V gene. The ends were cut back, 4 bases at V and 0 bases at J, with 13 bases in the middle.

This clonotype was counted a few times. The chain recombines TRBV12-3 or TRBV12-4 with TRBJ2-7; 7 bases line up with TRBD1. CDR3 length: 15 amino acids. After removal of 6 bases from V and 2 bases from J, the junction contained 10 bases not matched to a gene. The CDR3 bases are TGTGCCAGCAGCTACCCTGGGACAGCCACCTACGAGCAGTACTTC. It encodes CASSYPGTATYEQYF.

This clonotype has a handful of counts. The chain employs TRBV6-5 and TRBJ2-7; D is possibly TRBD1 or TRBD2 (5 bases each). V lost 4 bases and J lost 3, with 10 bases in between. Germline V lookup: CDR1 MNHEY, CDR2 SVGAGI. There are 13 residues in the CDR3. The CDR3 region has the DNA TGTGCCAGCAGTTGGGACGGAGACTACGAGCAGTACTTC. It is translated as CASSWDGDYEQYF.

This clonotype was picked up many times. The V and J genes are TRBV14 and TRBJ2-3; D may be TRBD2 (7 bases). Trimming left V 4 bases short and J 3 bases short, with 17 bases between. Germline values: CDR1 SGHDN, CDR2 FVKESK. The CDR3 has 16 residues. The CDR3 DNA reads TGTGCCAGCAGCCTCCTCGCGAGGGGGGGGACAGATACGCAGTATTTT. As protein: CASSLLARGGTDTQYF.

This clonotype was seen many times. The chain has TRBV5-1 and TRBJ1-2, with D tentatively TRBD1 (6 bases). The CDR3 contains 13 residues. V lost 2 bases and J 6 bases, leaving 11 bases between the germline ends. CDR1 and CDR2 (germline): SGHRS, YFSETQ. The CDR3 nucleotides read TGCGCCAGCAGCTTACAGGGACGAGATGGCTACACCTTC. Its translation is CASSLQGRDGYTF.

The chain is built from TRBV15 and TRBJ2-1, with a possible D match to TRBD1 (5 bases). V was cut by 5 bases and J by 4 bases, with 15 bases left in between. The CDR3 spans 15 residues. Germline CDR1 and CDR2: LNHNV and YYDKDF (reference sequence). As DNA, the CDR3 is TGTGCCACCAGCGGGGTGGGGCAGGGTTACAATGAGCAGTTCTTC. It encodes CATSGVGQGYNEQFF.

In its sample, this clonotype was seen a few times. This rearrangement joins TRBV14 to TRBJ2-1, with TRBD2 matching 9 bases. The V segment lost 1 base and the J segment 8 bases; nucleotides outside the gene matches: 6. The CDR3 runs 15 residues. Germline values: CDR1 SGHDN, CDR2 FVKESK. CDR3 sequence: CASSQVAGGPHEQFF. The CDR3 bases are TGTGCCAGCAGCCAAGTTGCGGGGGGGCCTCATGAGCAGTTCTTC.

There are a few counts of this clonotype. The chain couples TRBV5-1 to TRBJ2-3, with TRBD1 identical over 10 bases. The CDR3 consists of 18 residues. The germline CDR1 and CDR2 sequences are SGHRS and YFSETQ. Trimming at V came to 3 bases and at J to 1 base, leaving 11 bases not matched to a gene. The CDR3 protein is CASSSGSEGTGGTDTQYF. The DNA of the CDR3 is TGCGCCAGCAGCTCGGGTTCTGAAGGGACAGGGGGCACAGATACGCAGTATTTT.